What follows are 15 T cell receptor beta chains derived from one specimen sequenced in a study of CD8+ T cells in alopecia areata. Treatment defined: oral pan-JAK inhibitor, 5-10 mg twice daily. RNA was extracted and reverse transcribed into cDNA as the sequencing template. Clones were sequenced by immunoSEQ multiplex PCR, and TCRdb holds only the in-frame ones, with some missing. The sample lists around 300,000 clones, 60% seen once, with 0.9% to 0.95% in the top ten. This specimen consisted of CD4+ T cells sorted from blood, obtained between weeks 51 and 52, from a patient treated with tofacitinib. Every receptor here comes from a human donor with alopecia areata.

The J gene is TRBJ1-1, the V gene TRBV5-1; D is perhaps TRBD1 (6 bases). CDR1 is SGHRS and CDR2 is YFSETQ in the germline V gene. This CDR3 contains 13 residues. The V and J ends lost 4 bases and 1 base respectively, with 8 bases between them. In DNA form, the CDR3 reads TGCGCCAGCAGCGAGACAGGGAACACTGAAGCTTTCTTT. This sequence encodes CASSETGNTEAFF.

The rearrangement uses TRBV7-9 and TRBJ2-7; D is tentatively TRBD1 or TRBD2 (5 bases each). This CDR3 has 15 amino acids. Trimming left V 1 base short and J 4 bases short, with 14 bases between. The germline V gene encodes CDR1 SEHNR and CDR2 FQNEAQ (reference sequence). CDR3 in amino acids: CASSLGDGPRYEQYF. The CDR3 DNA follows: TGTGCCAGCAGCTTAGGGGACGGCCCTCGGTACGAGCAGTACTTC.

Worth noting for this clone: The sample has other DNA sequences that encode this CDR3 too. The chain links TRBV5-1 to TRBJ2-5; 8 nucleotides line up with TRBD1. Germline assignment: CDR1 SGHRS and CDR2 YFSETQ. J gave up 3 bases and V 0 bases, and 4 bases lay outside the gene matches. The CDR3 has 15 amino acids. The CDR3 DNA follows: TGCGCCAGCAGCTTGGGAGGGACAGGAGAAGAGACCCAGTACTTC. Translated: CASSLGGTGEETQYF.

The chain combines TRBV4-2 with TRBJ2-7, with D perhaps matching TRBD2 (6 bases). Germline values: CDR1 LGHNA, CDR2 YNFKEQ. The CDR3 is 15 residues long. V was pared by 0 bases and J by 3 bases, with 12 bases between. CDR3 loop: CASSQDPGDNYEQYF. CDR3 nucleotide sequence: TGTGCCAGCAGCCAAGATCCGGGAGACAACTACGAGCAGTACTTC.

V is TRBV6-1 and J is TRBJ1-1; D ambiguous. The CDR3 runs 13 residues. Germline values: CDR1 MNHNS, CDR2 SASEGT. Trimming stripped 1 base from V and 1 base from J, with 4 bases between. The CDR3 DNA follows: TGTGCCAGCAGTGAAGTCCGGAACACTGAAGCTTTCTTT. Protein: CASSEVRNTEAFF.

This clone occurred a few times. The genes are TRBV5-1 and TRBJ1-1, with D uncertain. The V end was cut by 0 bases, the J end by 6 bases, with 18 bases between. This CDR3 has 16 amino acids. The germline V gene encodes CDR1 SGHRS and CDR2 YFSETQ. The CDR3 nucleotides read TGCGCCAGCAGCTTGGGGGCACTAGTTCCTTACCCTGAAGCTTTCTTT. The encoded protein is CASSLGALVPYPEAFF.

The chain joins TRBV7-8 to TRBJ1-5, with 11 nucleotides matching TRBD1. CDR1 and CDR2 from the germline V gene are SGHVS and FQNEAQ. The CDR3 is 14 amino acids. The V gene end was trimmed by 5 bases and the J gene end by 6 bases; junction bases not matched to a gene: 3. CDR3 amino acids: CASSQGTGGQPQHF. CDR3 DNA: TGTGCCAGCAGCCAAGGGACAGGGGGTCAGCCCCAGCATTTT.

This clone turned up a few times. CDR3 protein: CASSMGTSRSTDTQYF. The CDR3 DNA follows: TGCGCCAGCAGCATGGGGACTAGCCGAAGCACAGATACGCAGTATTTT. The chain joins TRBV5-1 to TRBJ2-3; 9 nucleotides agree with TRBD2. The CDR3 runs 16 residues. Trimming took 4 bases from V and 0 from J; bases not matched to a gene: 6. Per germline, CDR1 SGHRS and CDR2 YFSETQ.

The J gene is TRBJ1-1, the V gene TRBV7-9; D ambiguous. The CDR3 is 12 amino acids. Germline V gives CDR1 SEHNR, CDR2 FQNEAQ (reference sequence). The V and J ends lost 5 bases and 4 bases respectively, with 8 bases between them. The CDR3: CASSHRSTEAFF. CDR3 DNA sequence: TGTGCCAGCAGCCATCGAAGCACTGAAGCTTTCTTT. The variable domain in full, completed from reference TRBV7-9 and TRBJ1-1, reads DTGVSQNPRHKITKRGQNVTFRCDPISEHNRLYWYRQTLGQGPEFLTYFQNEAQLEKSRLLSDRFSAERPKGSFSTLEIQRTEQGDSAMYLCASSHRSTEAFFGQGTRLTVV.

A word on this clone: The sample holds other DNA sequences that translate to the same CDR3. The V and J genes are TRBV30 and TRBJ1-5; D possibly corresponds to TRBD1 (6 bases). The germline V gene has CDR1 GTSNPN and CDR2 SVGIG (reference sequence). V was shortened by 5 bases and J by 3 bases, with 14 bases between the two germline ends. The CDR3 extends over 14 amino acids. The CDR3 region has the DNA TGTGCCTGGCAGGGCGGGGGGCCCAATCAGCCCCAGCATTTT. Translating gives CAWQGGGPNQPQHF.

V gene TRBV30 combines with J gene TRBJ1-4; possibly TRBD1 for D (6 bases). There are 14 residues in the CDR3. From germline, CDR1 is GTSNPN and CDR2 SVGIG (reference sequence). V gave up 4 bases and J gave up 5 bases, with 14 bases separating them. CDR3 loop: CAWTVGGRNEKLFF. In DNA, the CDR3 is TGTGCCTGGACCGTCGGGGGCAGAAATGAAAAACTGTTTTTT.

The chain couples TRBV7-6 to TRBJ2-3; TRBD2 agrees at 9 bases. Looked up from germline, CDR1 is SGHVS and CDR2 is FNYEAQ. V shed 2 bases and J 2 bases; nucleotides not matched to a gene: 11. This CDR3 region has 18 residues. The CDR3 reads CASSLRDGTSLNTDTQYF. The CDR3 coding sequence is TGTGCCAGCAGCTTAAGGGACGGGACTAGCTTAAACACAGATACGCAGTATTTT.

As DNA, the CDR3 is TGTGCCAGCAGCATTCAAGACCGACCGGTGCCCTACAATGAGCAGTTCTTC. It translates to CASSIQDRPVPYNEQFF. The chain has TRBV11-2 and TRBJ2-1; D not certain. The CDR3 is 17 residues long. Germline values: CDR1 SGHAT, CDR2 FQNNGV. Trimming took off 5 bases at V and 2 bases at J, with 19 bases between the two ends. Drawing the rest from reference TRBV11-2 and TRBJ2-1, the complete variable domain is EAGVAQSPRYKIIEKRQSVAFWCNPISGHATLYWYQQILGQGPKLLIQFQNNGVVDDSQLPKDRFSAERLKGVDSTLKIQPAKLEDSAVYLCASSIQDRPVPYNEQFFGPGTRLTVL.

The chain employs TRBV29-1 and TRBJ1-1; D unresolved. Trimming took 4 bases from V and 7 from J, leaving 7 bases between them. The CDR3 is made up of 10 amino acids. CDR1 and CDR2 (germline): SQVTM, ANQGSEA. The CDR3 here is CSVANLEAFF. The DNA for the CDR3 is TGCAGCGTTGCGAATCTTGAAGCTTTCTTT.

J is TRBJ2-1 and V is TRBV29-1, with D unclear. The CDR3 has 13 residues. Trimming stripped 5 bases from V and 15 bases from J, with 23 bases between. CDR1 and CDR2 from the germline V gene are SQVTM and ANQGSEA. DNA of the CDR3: TGCAGCGTTCGTTACAACCCGGACGCAACTCCGTTCTTC. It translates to CSVRYNPDATPFF.